These T cell receptor beta chains were read from a single sample in a study of neurological immune-mediated disorders. Using its own MiXCR run on the 5' RACE reads, TCRdb lists one record per CDR3 protein. The data contain tens of thousands of distinct CDR3 sequences, more than 10% of them singletons. Sample: PBMCs. Receptors originate from a woman aged 40 to 50 in good health. Both conserved end residues are part of each CDR3. D genes are given only for firm matches. Expanded clones get a size class; other rows say once, few or many, or leave the size out.

>TRBJ1-6|many|-|TRBV6-1
CASSESVQGRASPLHF
TGTGCCAGCAGTGAAAGCGTCCAGGGACGGGCTTCACCCCTCCACTTT
>TRBJ1-2|-|TRBD1|TRBV27
CASSSQTGAYGYTF
TGTGCCAGCAGTTCCCAAACAGGGGCCTATGGCTACACCTTC
>TRBJ1-3|many|-|TRBV7-6
CASSEQGGNTIYF
TGTGCCAGCAGCGAACAGGGAGGAAACACCATATATTTT
>TRBJ1-6|many|-|TRBV13
CASSSRGSNNSPLHF
TGTGCCAGCAGCTCCAGGGGATCGAATAATTCACCCCTCCACTTT
>TRBJ2-7|many|-|TRBV3-1
CASSLSSYEQYF
TGTGCCAGCAGCCTTAGCTCCTACGAGCAGTACTTC
>TRBJ2-3|many|-|TRBV12-3/TRBV12-4
CASSVGRPRARDTQYF
TGTGCCAGCAGTGTCGGGCGGCCCCGGGCGAGGGATACGCAGTATTTT
>TRBJ2-5|many|TRBD1|TRBV7-2
CASKRDRGGETQYF
TGTGCCAGCAAACGGGACAGGGGAGGGGAGACCCAGTACTTC
>TRBJ1-2|many|-|TRBV2
CASSEWDDAFNYGYTF
TGTGCCAGCAGTGAATGGGATGACGCTTTTAACTATGGCTACACCTTC
>TRBJ1-4|many|TRBD1|TRBV20-1
CSAFDRGGEKLFF
TGCAGTGCTTTCGACAGGGGTGGGGAAAAACTGTTTTTT
>TRBJ1-2|many|TRBD1|TRBV4-3
CASSQVGGQYGYTF
TGCGCCAGCAGCCAAGTAGGGGGACAGTATGGCTACACCTTC
>TRBJ2-1|-|TRBD1|TRBV10-1
CASGGQGDSSSYNEQFF
TGCGCCAGCGGGGGACAGGGGGACTCGAGCTCCTACAATGAGCAGTTCTTC
>TRBJ2-1|many|-|TRBV5-6
CASSLWWQQNYNEQFF
TGTGCCAGCAGCTTGTGGTGGCAGCAAAACTACAATGAGCAGTTCTTC
>TRBJ2-6|many|-|TRBV10-3
CAISEGTGANVLTF
TGTGCCATCAGTGAGGGGACCGGGGCCAACGTCCTGACTTTC
>TRBJ2-3|many|-|TRBV7-2
CASIPGVSTDTQYF
TGTGCCAGCATCCCGGGGGTTAGCACAGATACGCAGTATTTT
>TRBJ2-1|many|-|TRBV29-1
CSASYRSSYNEQFF
TGCAGCGCTTCATACCGGAGCTCCTACAATGAGCAGTTCTTC